This T cell receptor beta chain was sequenced during a study of cytomegalovirus exposure and HLA in healthy donors. Concerning this clone itself: Its antigen is still unknown.

General study findings and limits: A later analysis reportedly found fewer N-insertions in an Asian-associated ancestry cluster than the approximately 660-donor mean.

CDR3 length: 15 residues. The germline gives CDR1 SGHRS, CDR2 YFSETQ. V trimming: 4 bases; J trimming: 6 bases; junction bases outside the gene matches: 8. 13 Jbeta primers and 60 Vbeta primers were used for the PCR. Generated by immunoSEQ multiplex PCR, the TCRdb table keeps only in-frame clones and is missing some. This sample carries roughly 92,000 clones, about 86% of them seen once, and the ten largest clones take approximately 4.2%. The chain has TRBV5-1 and TRBJ2-7, with 12 bases aligning to TRBD1. This receptor was identified in an older woman in good health and CMV-seropositive. Sequenced sample: PBMCs. CDR3 region: CASSGGTGGLAEQYF. CDR3 DNA: TGCGCCAGCAGCGGCGGGACAGGGGGCTTGGCCGAGCAGTACTTC.